A single sample is the source of the 5 T cell receptor beta chains below, sequenced in a study of shared clonotypes between healthy human individuals. The data were produced by immunoSEQ multiplex PCR, yet TCRdb's version contains in-frame clones alone and is incomplete. The table records some 2 million clones, over 85% of them present only once. The material sequenced was naive CD4+ T cells sorted from blood. The subset was: CD45RA+ positively selected. The receptors derive from a man between 18 and 29 years old in good health.

V is TRBV5-4 and J is TRBJ2-1; 7 nucleotides agree with TRBD2. The germline gives CDR1 SGHNT, CDR2 YYREEE (reference sequence). Trimming took 4 bases from V and 5 from J; bases not matched to a gene: 6. The CDR3 is 14 amino acids. CDR3 coding DNA: TGTGCCAGCAGCCTGATCGGGACTAACAATGAGCAGTTCTTC. This gives the protein CASSLIGTNNEQFF.

The V gene is TRBV5-4, the J gene TRBJ2-3, with TRBD2 matching 12 bases. Germline trimming cut 3 bases from V and 5 bases from J; bases unmatched to any gene: 7. Germline V gene sequence: CDR1 SGHNT, CDR2 YYREEE (reference sequence). The CDR3 length is 16 residues. This chain's CDR3 is CASSSRLAGDGDTQYF. The CDR3, as DNA: TGTGCCAGCAGCTCTCGACTAGCGGGAGACGGAGATACGCAGTATTTT. The variable domain in full, completed from reference TRBV5-4 and TRBJ2-3, reads ETGVTQSPTHLIKTRGQQVTLRCSSQSGHNTVSWYQQALGQGPQFIFQYYREEENGRGNFPPRFSGLQFPNYSSELNVNALELDDSALYLCASSSRLAGDGDTQYFGPGTRLTVL.

The rearrangement links TRBV5-1 to TRBJ2-2; TRBD2 matches at 9 bases. Germline-derived CDR1 and CDR2 are SGHRS and YFSETQ. Germline trimming cut 4 bases from V and 7 bases from J; bases unmatched to any gene: 8. The CDR3 is 15 amino acids. The chain's CDR3 is CASSVTSGSGGELFF. DNA for the CDR3: TGCGCCAGCAGCGTGACTAGCGGCTCGGGCGGGGAGCTGTTTTTT.

The V and J genes are TRBV5-1 and TRBJ2-3, with TRBD1 as a possible D gene (6 bases). CDR3 length equals 12 residues. Germline CDR1 SGHRS, CDR2 YFSETQ. Trimming pared 6 bases from V and 7 bases from J, leaving 12 bases between. The CDR3 here is CASTNRENTQYF. CDR3 DNA: TGCGCCAGCACCAACAGGGAAAATACGCAGTATTTT.

The table lists this clone with a count of one. The J gene is TRBJ2-3, the V gene TRBV30; 7 bases fit TRBD2. The CDR3 runs 13 residues. V lost 6 bases, J lost 8 bases, and 11 bases stayed unmatched. Germline assignment: CDR1 GTSNPN and CDR2 SVGIG (reference sequence). In nucleotides, the CDR3 is TGTGCCTGCCACGGCGGGGGTGGTGTTACGCAGTATTTT. This encodes CACHGGGGVTQYF.